The rows below give T cell receptor beta chains drawn from one sample of a study of blood T cell repertoires in COVID-19. The protocol was immunoSEQ multiplex PCR, while the TCRdb copy is restricted to in-frame clones and leaves out a portion. The table lists 60,000 to 70,000 clones, approximately 85% of them singletons. Specimen: peripheral blood. The receptor source for this set is a man older than 75 with acute or convalescent COVID-19. Each CDR3 is given with its conserved first and last residue. The D gene is left open where the match is weak. A clone size is listed for some rows: how often the clone was seen (once, few, many), or a class if it is expanded.

size: .
D: .
V: TRBV6-5
J: TRBJ2-1
DNA: TGTGCCAGCAGTATAGGGGCCGGGACTCACAATGAGCAGTTCTTC
CDR3: CASSIGAGTHNEQFF

size: .
D: .
V: TRBV10-3
J: TRBJ1-1
DNA: TGTGCCATTTCCTCCGTGAACACTGAAGCTTTCTTT
CDR3: CAISSVNTEAFF

size: .
D: .
V: TRBV7-6
J: TRBJ1-3
DNA: TGTGCCAGCAGCTTTCCTATACAGGGTAATACCGCATACACCATATATTTT
CDR3: CASSFPIQGNTAYTIYF

size: once
D: .
V: TRBV18
J: TRBJ2-3
DNA: TGTGCCAGCTCACCAAATGTCGAGTCAGATACGCAGTATTTT
CDR3: CASSPNVESDTQYF

size: .
D: .
V: TRBV5-6
J: TRBJ2-5
DNA: TGTGCCAGCAGTAGGGCAGGGCGAGGCGAGACCCAGTACTTC
CDR3: CASSRAGRGETQYF

size: .
D: TRBD2
V: TRBV7-2
J: TRBJ2-1
DNA: TGTGCCAGCAGCTTACCCGACGGACTAGGGCCCTACAATGAGCAGTTCTTC
CDR3: CASSLPDGLGPYNEQFF

size: .
D: TRBD2
V: TRBV7-2
J: TRBJ2-1
DNA: TGTGCCAGCAGCCGCTCGCGGGGGAATGAGCAGTTCTTC
CDR3: CASSRSRGNEQFF

size: once
D: TRBD1
V: TRBV28
J: TRBJ2-7
DNA: TGTGCCAGCAGCCTTCCGGGACAGGGGCGTGTCAGGAGTGTCGAGCAGTACTTC
CDR3: CASSLPGQGRVRSVEQYF

size: .
D: .
V: TRBV11-3
J: TRBJ2-2
DNA: TGTGCCAGCAGCTTTTGGGCCGAAGCGGGCACGAACACCGGGGAGCTGTTTTTT
CDR3: CASSFWAEAGTNTGELFF

size: .
D: .
V: TRBV2
J: TRBJ1-2
DNA: TGTGCCAGCAGTAAACAGATTAACTATGGCTACACCTTC
CDR3: CASSKQINYGYTF

size: .
D: .
V: TRBV12-5
J: TRBJ1-2
DNA: TGTGCTAGTGGCCTAGGGACTTCCTATGGCTACACCTTC
CDR3: CASGLGTSYGYTF

size: .
D: .
V: TRBV7-9
J: TRBJ1-1
DNA: TGTGCCAGCAGCTCCCGGACAGCCAGCAACACTGAAGCTTTCTTT
CDR3: CASSSRTASNTEAFF

size: .
D: .
V: TRBV19
J: TRBJ1-4
DNA: TGTGCCAGTAGCCGCGGGCAGGACTACAAAAAACTGTTTTTT
CDR3: CASSRGQDYKKLFF

size: .
D: .
V: TRBV6-1
J: TRBJ1-6
DNA: TGTGCCAGCAGTGAAGGGGCCAGGGGTAATTCACCCCTCCACTTT
CDR3: CASSEGARGNSPLHF

size: .
D: .
V: TRBV3-1/TRBV3-2
J: TRBJ1-1
DNA: TGTGCCAGCAGCCAAGACCGGGGGAACACTGAAGCTTTCTTT
CDR3: CASSQDRGNTEAFF

size: .
D: TRBD1
V: TRBV5-6
J: TRBJ2-7
DNA: TGTGCCAGCAGCTTCAGGGGGCTTAACTACGAGCAGTACTTC
CDR3: CASSFRGLNYEQYF

size: .
D: .
V: TRBV5-4
J: TRBJ2-7
DNA: TGTGCCAGCAGCTTGGGATCCCAGGGCGAGCAGTACTTC
CDR3: CASSLGSQGEQYF

size: .
D: .
V: TRBV28
J: TRBJ2-1
DNA: TGTGCCAGCAGCCCCAGGGGGGAGGTCTCCTACAATGAGCAGTTCTTC
CDR3: CASSPRGEVSYNEQFF

size: .
D: TRBD2
V: TRBV2
J: TRBJ2-3
DNA: TGTGCCATCCGAGCGGGAGGTAGCACAGATACGCAGTATTTT
CDR3: CAIRAGGSTDTQYF

size: .
D: TRBD1
V: TRBV14
J: TRBJ2-5
DNA: TGTGCCAGCAGCCTGAGGACAGGCACTCTTCAAGAGACCCAGTACTTC
CDR3: CASSLRTGTLQETQYF

size: .
D: .
V: TRBV14
J: TRBJ1-1
DNA: TGTGCCAGCAGCCAACGGGGGTACACTGAAGCTTTCTTT
CDR3: CASSQRGYTEAFF

size: .
D: .
V: TRBV5-4
J: TRBJ2-5
DNA: TGTGCCAGCAGCTTGAGAGGAAACGAGACCCAGTACTTC
CDR3: CASSLRGNETQYF

size: .
D: .
V: TRBV6-1
J: TRBJ2-5
DNA: TGTGCCAGCAGTGAAGCGGGCCAGCGGGAGACCCAGTACTTC
CDR3: CASSEAGQRETQYF

size: .
D: .
V: TRBV3-1/TRBV3-2
J: TRBJ1-4
DNA: TGTGCCAGCAGCCAAGATCGAAGACGAGGTAATGAAAAACTGTTTTTT
CDR3: CASSQDRRRGNEKLFF

size: .
D: TRBD1
V: TRBV28
J: TRBJ1-2
DNA: TGTGCCAGCAGTGGGACAGGGAGGGCTAACTATGGCTACACCTTC
CDR3: CASSGTGRANYGYTF

size: .
D: TRBD1
V: TRBV5-1
J: TRBJ1-4
DNA: TGCGCCAGCAGCTTGGGGGGGACAGGCCTGGGTGAAAAACTGTTTTTT
CDR3: CASSLGGTGLGEKLFF

size: .
D: TRBD2
V: TRBV10-2
J: TRBJ2-1
DNA: TGCGCCAGCAGTGATTTCGGGAGGGCCGGAAATGAGCAGTTCTTC
CDR3: CASSDFGRAGNEQFF

size: .
D: .
V: TRBV2
J: TRBJ1-2
DNA: TGTGCCAGCAGTGAAGGGCCAGGACCAGGGCTTCGGGGCTACACCTTC
CDR3: CASSEGPGPGLRGYTF